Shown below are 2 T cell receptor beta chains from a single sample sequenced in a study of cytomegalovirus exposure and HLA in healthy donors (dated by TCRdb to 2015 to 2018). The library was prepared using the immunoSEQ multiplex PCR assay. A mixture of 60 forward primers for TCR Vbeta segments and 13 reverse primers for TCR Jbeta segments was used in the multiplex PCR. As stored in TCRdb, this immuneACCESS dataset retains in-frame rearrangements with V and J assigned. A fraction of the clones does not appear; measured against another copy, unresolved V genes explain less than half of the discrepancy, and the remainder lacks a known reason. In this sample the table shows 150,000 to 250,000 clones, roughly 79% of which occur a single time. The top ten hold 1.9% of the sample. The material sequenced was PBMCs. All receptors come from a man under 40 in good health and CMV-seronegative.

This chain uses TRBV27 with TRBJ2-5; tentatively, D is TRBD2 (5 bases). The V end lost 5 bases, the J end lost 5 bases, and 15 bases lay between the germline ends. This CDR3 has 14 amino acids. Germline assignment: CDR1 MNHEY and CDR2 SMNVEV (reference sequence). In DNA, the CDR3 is TGTGCCAGCAGTCCAGGATCGAGGAGGGAGACCCAGTACTTC. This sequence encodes CASSPGSRRETQYF.

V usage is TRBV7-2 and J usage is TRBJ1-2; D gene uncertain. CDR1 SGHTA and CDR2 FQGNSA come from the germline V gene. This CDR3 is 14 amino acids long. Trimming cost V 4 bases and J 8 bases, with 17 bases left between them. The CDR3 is CASSSDFSRSGYTF. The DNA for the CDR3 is TGTGCCAGCAGCTCGGACTTTAGCCGGTCCGGCTACACCTTC.